This T cell receptor beta chain originates from a study of control samples from healthy donors and cancer patients. The CDR3 sequence is 12 residues long. Germline V gene sequence: CDR1 LGHDT, CDR2 YNNKEL (reference sequence). With 5 bases removed from V and 3 bases from J, the gap between germline ends came to 7 bases. Profiling relied on immunoSEQ multiplex PCR, and the TCRdb table lists in-frame clones only, not all of them. The sample shows about 80,000 clones, about 88% of them seen only once. The V call is TRBV3-1 (or the pseudogene TRBV3-2), the J call TRBJ1-2; no clear D. This TCR came from a woman in her 50s in good health. The sequenced material came from blood. CDR3 nucleotides: TGTGCCAGCAGCAATTCGGACTATGGCTACACCTTC. Translation gives CASSNSDYGYTF.